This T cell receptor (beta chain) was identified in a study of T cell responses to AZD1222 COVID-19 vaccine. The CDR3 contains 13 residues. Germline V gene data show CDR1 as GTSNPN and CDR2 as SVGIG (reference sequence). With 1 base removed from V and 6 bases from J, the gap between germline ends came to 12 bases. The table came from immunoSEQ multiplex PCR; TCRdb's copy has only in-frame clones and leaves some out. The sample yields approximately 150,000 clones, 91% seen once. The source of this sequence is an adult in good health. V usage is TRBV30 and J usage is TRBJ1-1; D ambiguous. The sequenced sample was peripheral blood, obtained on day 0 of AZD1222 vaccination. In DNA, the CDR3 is TGTGCCTGGAGTGCCGCCCCGGGGTCTGAAGCTTTCTTT. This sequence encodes CAWSAAPGSEAFF.